A single T cell receptor (beta chain) is shown here with its context. Its target is not known. Described treatment: roughly ten-day PBMC culture with coronavirus spike peptide pools or control peptides (ViraFEST assay). The data were obtained in a study of vaccination and CD4 T cells after COVID-19. Turning to the study itself: For post-vaccine samples, collection took place a median roughly 76 days after dose two, ranging from 14 to 241. Cells received overlapping spike peptides from SARS-CoV-2, HCoV-NL63, HCoV-OC43 and HCoV-229E as stimulation.

Study-wide results and caveats: A nonsignificant rise from approximately 21 to 38 was seen in the median number of SARS-CoV-2-reactive clonotypes.

The Oncomine TCR Beta short-read assay sequenced DNA from cultured CD4+ T cells. Cultured CD4+ T cells yielded the extracted genomic DNA. TCRdb itself ran the PCR reads through MiXCR, one entry per CDR3 protein. Among around 10,000 distinct CDR3 sequences listed, about 60% were seen once. Germline V gives CDR1 SGHTA, CDR2 FQGNSA. V was shortened by 1 base and J by 6 bases, with 12 bases between the two germline ends. The CDR3 has 14 amino acids. The rearrangement joins TRBV7-2 to TRBJ1-1; TRBD1 might be the D (6 bases). The TCR comes from a human donor who had recovered from COVID-19. Material for sequencing was CD4+ T cells from blood, cultured in vitro. Written as DNA, the CDR3 is TGTGCCAGCAGCTTAGACAGGGTAGGCGCTGAAGCTTTCTTT. It translates to CASSLDRVGAEAFF.